This T cell receptor beta chain was documented in a study of blood T cell repertoires in COVID-19. Trimming took 2 bases from V and 11 from J; bases not matched to a gene: 13. The CDR3 length is 16 residues. CDR1 and CDR2 (germline): SGHDT, YYEEEE. The protocol was immunoSEQ multiplex PCR, while the TCRdb copy is restricted to in-frame clones and leaves out a portion. Altogether over 250,000 clones are present, 75% to 90% being singletons, with the ten largest covering roughly 8.3%. Sequencing was done on a sample of PBMCs or T cells enriched from blood (not recorded which). The chain uses TRBV5-6 and TRBJ1-6, with 7 bases matching TRBD1. This sequence originates from a middle-aged man who had recovered from COVID-19. The chain's CDR3 is CASSFDRVPGRTPLHF. CDR3 DNA: TGTGCCAGCAGCTTCGACAGGGTTCCGGGTCGAACACCCCTCCACTTT.